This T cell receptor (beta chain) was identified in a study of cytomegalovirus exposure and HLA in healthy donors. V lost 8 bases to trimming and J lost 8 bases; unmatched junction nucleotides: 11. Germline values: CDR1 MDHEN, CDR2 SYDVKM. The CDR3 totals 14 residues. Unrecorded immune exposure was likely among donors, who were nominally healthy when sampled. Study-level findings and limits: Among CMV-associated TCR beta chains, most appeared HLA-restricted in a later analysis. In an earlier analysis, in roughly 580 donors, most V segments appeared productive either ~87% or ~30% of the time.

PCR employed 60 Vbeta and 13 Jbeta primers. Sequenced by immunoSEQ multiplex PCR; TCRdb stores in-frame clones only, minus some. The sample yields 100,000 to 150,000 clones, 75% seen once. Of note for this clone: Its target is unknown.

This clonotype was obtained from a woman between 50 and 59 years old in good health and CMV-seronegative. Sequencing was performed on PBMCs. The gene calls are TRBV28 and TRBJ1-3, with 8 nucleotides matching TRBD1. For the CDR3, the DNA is TGTGCCAGCGGGGACCAGGGGGCGGGGTACACCATATATTTT. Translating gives CASGDQGAGYTIYF.